This T cell receptor (beta chain) originates from a study of post-analysis software for immune sequencing data (dated by TCRdb to the mid-2010s). For the study in its entirety: The recorded disease courses included relapsing-remitting, secondary progressive and progressive-relapsing multiple sclerosis, and some patients had no subtype annotation. A subset of samples was prepared in parallel using single-end sample barcoding, then pooled and co-amplified after Illumina adapter ligation. The patient repertoires were set against ten to eleven previously published healthy control repertoires from donors whose ages ranged from roughly 6 to 27 years. Broader findings and caveats from the paper: The multiple sclerosis patient group was slightly younger than the control group. Significantly lower normalized Chao1 diversity was found in multiple sclerosis patients than in controls, suggesting substantial peripheral T-cell clonal expansion. When samples were clustered directly using the F measure, samples prepared in the same batch co-clustered strongly, which prompted a batch-effect correction. Significantly higher frequencies in patients than in controls were found for about five TRBV segments, including TRBV5-6, TRBV5-1 and TRBV20-1.

The library was produced with PCR. The instrument given in TCRdb is Illumina HiSeq 2500. Unique molecular identifiers were incorporated into TCR beta cDNA libraries to reduce PCR and sequencing biases. Every 1 to 10 million input T cells yielded roughly 500,000 cDNA molecules, meaning each molecule approximated one T cell. The patient libraries were prepared and sequenced using the same protocol as the earlier healthy control dataset. Samples belonging to the same batch were prepared together, multiplexed and sequenced on a shared HiSeq lane. In the source study's methods: MIGEC was used to process the raw barcoded reads, and molecular identifier groups with only a single read were discarded before consensus assembly and CDR3 extraction. VDJtools was used for post-analysis of the clonotype tables, and diversity was normalized by down-sampling every dataset to the size of the smallest sample. In repertoire overlap clustering, CDR3 amino acid sequences, but not nucleotide sequences, were matched to correct batch-related cross-sample contamination. Clones were called with MiXCR by TCRdb after fastp trimmed the public reads at Q25, and only in-frame beta chains were retained. Under each unique CDR3 protein, matching rows form one entry showing the most common genes and DNA. These V and J calls are TCRdb output, not the study's own analysis. The sample profile shows hundreds of thousands of distinct CDR3 sequences; 25% to 30% of them were found once. The top ten clonotypes cover around 0.56% of the sample.

To demonstrate the VDJtools post-analysis software, the study profiled TCR beta repertoires from the peripheral blood of about 13 young patients with multiple sclerosis. The multiple sclerosis patients were children and adolescents ranging in age from roughly 6 to 15 years. Per the germline V gene (reference sequence), DFQATT is the CDR1 and SNEGSKA is the CDR2. V and J lose 3 bases and 1 base, and a span of 11 bases separates them. The CDR3 spans 14 residues, from the cysteine through the phenylalanine. CDR3 DNA is the only sequence kept; it has 42 bases, read in frame from the first base. This clonotype appeared a few times. Its binding antigen is unknown. Base qualities are not recorded, but no much larger clone differs from it by a single base.

In this chain, TRBV20-1 is recombined with TRBJ2-3, with TRBD2 as a weak D call on 6 bases. The sequencing input was blood. The TCR originated in a girl under 18 with multiple sclerosis. The CDR3 sequence is CSASWGDRTDTQYF. The DNA sequence reads TGCAGTGCTAGTTGGGGGGACCGCACAGATACGCAGTATTTT.